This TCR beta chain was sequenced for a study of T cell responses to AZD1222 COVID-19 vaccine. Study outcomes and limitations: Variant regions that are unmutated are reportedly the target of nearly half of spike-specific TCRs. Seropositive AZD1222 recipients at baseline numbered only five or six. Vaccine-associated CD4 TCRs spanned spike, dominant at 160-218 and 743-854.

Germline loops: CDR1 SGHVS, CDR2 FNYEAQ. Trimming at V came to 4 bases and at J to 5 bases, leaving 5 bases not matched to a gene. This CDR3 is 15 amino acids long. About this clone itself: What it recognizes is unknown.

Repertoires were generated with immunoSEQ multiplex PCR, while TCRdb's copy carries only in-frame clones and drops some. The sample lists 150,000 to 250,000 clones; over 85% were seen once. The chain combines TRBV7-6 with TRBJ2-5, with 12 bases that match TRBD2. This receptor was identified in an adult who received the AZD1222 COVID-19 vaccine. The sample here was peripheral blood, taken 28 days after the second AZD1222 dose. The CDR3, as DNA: TGTGCCAGCAGCTCTAACGGACTAGCGGGGGAGACCCAGTACTTC. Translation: CASSSNGLAGETQYF.